Listed below are T cell receptor beta chains from one sample, sequenced in a study of CD4 T cells in relation to SARS-CoV-2 and coronaviruses. This table comes from immunoSEQ multiplex PCR, and its TCRdb copy is limited to in-frame clones, with some not included. The data hold roughly 26,000 clones, with 75% observed a single time. What these receptors recognize is not known. Sequenced material: CD4+ T cells from PBMCs, cultured in vitro. The receptors shown here come from a human donor in good health. Both conserved end residues are part of each CDR3. A D gene is named only where the DNA matches it firmly. Expanded clones are given a class, and other clones once, few, many or no size at all.

j_gene | d_gene | v_gene | abundance | CDR3aa | CDR3nt
TRBJ2-3 | TRBD2 | TRBV9 | once | CASSVADSGTVSDTQYF | TGTGCCAGCAGCGTAGCCGACAGCGGGACCGTCTCAGATACGCAGTATTTT
TRBJ2-1 | TRBD2 | TRBV7-2 | NA | CASSLVGGGTSYNEQFF | TGTGCCAGCAGCTTAGTGGGGGGGGGAACCTCCTACAATGAGCAGTTCTTC
TRBJ2-1 | TRBD1 | TRBV19 | NA | CASRLDRASNEQFF | TGTGCCAGTAGACTGGACAGGGCCTCGAATGAGCAGTTCTTC
TRBJ1-2 | NA | TRBV7-2 | NA | CASSSSEGGTNYGYTF | TGTGCCAGCAGCTCCTCGGAGGGGGGAACTAACTATGGCTACACCTTC
TRBJ1-3 | TRBD1 | TRBV7-2 | NA | CASSSTGGAGNTIYF | TGTGCCAGCAGCTCCACAGGGGGCGCGGGAAACACCATATATTTT
TRBJ2-1 | TRBD1 | TRBV5-1 | NA | CASSLGRDRARNEQFF | TGCGCCAGCAGCTTGGGTCGGGACAGGGCGCGGAATGAGCAGTTCTTC
TRBJ2-7 | TRBD2 | TRBV9 | NA | CARTNSGRALTYEQYF | TGTGCCAGGACAAATAGCGGGAGGGCCTTAACCTACGAGCAGTACTTC
TRBJ2-1 | TRBD2 | TRBV7-2 | NA | CASSLRTWTSGSHEQFF | TGTGCCAGCAGCTTAAGGACCTGGACTAGCGGGAGCCATGAGCAGTTCTTC
TRBJ1-3 | NA | TRBV7-8 | NA | CASSTPPGRHSGNTIYF | TGTGCCAGCAGCACCCCCCCTGGACGGCACTCTGGAAACACCATATATTTT
TRBJ2-5 | NA | TRBV7-2 | NA | CASSSTVNQETQYF | TGTGCCAGCAGCTCAACGGTTAACCAAGAGACCCAGTACTTC